This T cell receptor beta chain was profiled in a study of blood T cell repertoires in COVID-19. Study-wide context: Collection of acute and convalescent COVID-19 samples took place in the United States, Italy and Spain. Sample material is recorded as cDNA or gDNA derived from T cells, B-cell-depleted T cells, or PBMCs.

The authors' processing: Amplifying reference gene primers gave estimates of nucleated cell counts. Assay used: immunoSEQ multiplex PCR; TCRdb lists only in-frame clones, some missing. That table supplies the V and J calls and clone size; D and trimming were determined from the DNA. The sample yields 31,000 or so clones, roughly 89% seen once. The germline gives CDR1 LGHDT, CDR2 YNNKEL (reference sequence). This CDR3 has 13 residues. The ends were cut back, 8 bases at V and 6 bases at J, with 14 bases in the middle. This sequence originates from a man older than 75 with acute or convalescent COVID-19. V usage is TRBV3-1 (or the pseudogene TRBV3-2) and J usage is TRBJ1-5, with unresolved D. The sequencing sample was made of peripheral blood. CDR3 sequence (DNA): TGTGCCAGCGCGAGTTCTCCGGGTCAGCCCCAGCATTTT. This translates into CASASSPGQPQHF.